There are a few counts of the clone carrying this T cell receptor beta chain. Semi-nested PCR with Nested Universal Primer A followed constant-region reverse priming of full-length variable regions. TCRdb redid the calling of the 5' RACE reads with MiXCR, one entry per CDR3 protein. The sample has about 41,000 distinct CDR3 sequences; 25% to 35% are singletons. V shed 3 bases and J 5 bases; nucleotides not matched to a gene: 13. The CDR3 runs to 19 residues. Germline V gives CDR1 MGHRA, CDR2 YSYEKL. This chain joins TRBV4-1 and TRBJ2-5; 15 nucleotides line up with TRBD2. The sequence derives from a female donor with breast cancer. The source material was memory CD4+ T cells sorted from a lymph node. Described subset: memory CD4+ T cells, CD4+CD45RO+CD25-. CDR3 nucleotide sequence: TGCGCCAGCAGCCAGTACCCAGGGGGACTAGCGGGAGGCGGGGAGACCCAGTACTTC. The encoded protein is CASSQYPGGLAGGGETQYF.